This entry describes one TCR beta chain. Sequenced by immunoSEQ multiplex PCR; TCRdb stores in-frame clones only, minus some. The sample lists 65,000 or so clones, approximately 92% seen once, with around an eighth in the top ten. This sample stems from a study of OX40 agonist ivuxolimab in advanced cancers. Germline V lookup: CDR1 MRHNA, CDR2 SNTAGT. The ends were cut back, 0 bases at V and 4 bases at J, with 1 base in the middle. CDR3 size: 12 residues. The V gene is TRBV6-4, the J gene TRBJ2-1; D call uncertain. The sample here was CD4+ or CD8+ T cells sorted from blood, taken in a trial of the OX40 agonist ivuxolimab. The TCR sequence derives from an adult with an advanced solid tumor such as melanoma, head and neck, liver or kidney cancer. For the CDR3, the DNA is TGTGCCAGCAGTGACTCGTACAATGAGCAGTTCTTC. Translating gives CASSDSYNEQFF.